A selection of T cell receptor beta chains follows, all from one sample in a study of T cell repertoires in cytomegalovirus infection. MiXCR was run by TCRdb on the reads, yielding one entry per CDR3 protein. Here the sample spans 350,000 to 500,000 distinct CDR3 sequences, roughly 31% being singletons. Sequencing used PBMCs. The receptors were gathered from a human donor in good health (CMV status not recorded). Some clones in this sample may be carry-over from other donors' samples. The CDR3 runs from the conserved cysteine through the conserved F or W. A D gene is named only where the DNA matches it firmly. Not all rows give a size; the values are once, few, many and, for expanded clones, a class.

J gene: TRBJ1-5
clone size: -
D gene: -
V gene: TRBV7-6
CDR3 DNA: TGTGCCAGCAGCCCAGGGAACGGGAGGGGCAATCAGCCCCAGCATTTT
CDR3 protein: CASSPGNGRGNQPQHF

J gene: TRBJ2-7
clone size: -
D gene: TRBD1
V gene: TRBV7-9
CDR3 DNA: TGTGCCAGCAGCGCCCCGACAGGGGGAGCGTACGAGCAGTACTTC
CDR3 protein: CASSAPTGGAYEQYF

J gene: TRBJ2-2
clone size: -
D gene: TRBD2
V gene: TRBV20-1
CDR3 DNA: TGCAGTGCTAGAGTCCGGGACTATAACACCGGGGAGCTGTTTTTT
CDR3 protein: CSARVRDYNTGELFF

J gene: TRBJ1-6
clone size: -
D gene: -
V gene: TRBV7-2
CDR3 DNA: TGTGCCAGCAGCCGAGGAGGGTACTCCTATAATTCACCCCTCCACTTT
CDR3 protein: CASSRGGYSYNSPLHF

J gene: TRBJ1-1
clone size: -
D gene: -
V gene: TRBV6-5
CDR3 DNA: TGTGCCAGCAGTTACTCGAGATCGCCGGTGAGCACTGAAGCTTTCTTT
CDR3 protein: CASSYSRSPVSTEAFF

J gene: TRBJ1-5
clone size: few
D gene: -
V gene: TRBV6-2/TRBV6-3
CDR3 DNA: TGTGCCAGCCGTTTGGACGGATTCAATCAGCCCCAGCATTTT
CDR3 protein: CASRLDGFNQPQHF

J gene: TRBJ1-4
clone size: few
D gene: TRBD1
V gene: TRBV27
CDR3 DNA: TGTGCCAGCAGTTTGACAGGGTATGGTAATGAAAAACTGTTTTTT
CDR3 protein: CASSLTGYGNEKLFF

J gene: TRBJ2-3
clone size: many
D gene: TRBD2
V gene: TRBV7-9
CDR3 DNA: TGTGCCAGCAGCTTTGGACTAGCGGGCACAGATACGCAGTATTTT
CDR3 protein: CASSFGLAGTDTQYF

J gene: TRBJ2-5
clone size: few
D gene: -
V gene: TRBV7-6
CDR3 DNA: TGTGCCAGCACGGTAATCGAGGGTCTGTCCGAGACCCAGTACTTC
CDR3 protein: CASTVIEGLSETQYF

J gene: TRBJ2-7
clone size: -
D gene: TRBD1
V gene: TRBV11-2
CDR3 DNA: TGTGCCAGCAGCCTCGGACAGGGGGCCTCCGAGCAGTACTTC
CDR3 protein: CASSLGQGASEQYF

J gene: TRBJ2-7
clone size: -
D gene: -
V gene: TRBV7-8
CDR3 DNA: TGTGCCAGCAGCTTAGGCTTCCTAATCTACGAGCAGTACTTC
CDR3 protein: CASSLGFLIYEQYF

J gene: TRBJ2-5
clone size: -
D gene: TRBD2
V gene: TRBV4-3
CDR3 DNA: TGCGCCAGCAGCCAGCACGGGGAGGGGACCCAGTACTTC
CDR3 protein: CASSQHGEGTQYF

J gene: TRBJ2-2
clone size: -
D gene: -
V gene: TRBV7-2
CDR3 DNA: TGTGCCAGCAGCTTAGACCGGGGGAAGGCCGGGGAGCTGTTTTTT
CDR3 protein: CASSLDRGKAGELFF

J gene: TRBJ1-4
clone size: -
D gene: -
V gene: TRBV7-9
CDR3 DNA: TGTGCCAGCACAGGGCCCACAGGTGGTGAAAAACTGTTTTTT
CDR3 protein: CASTGPTGGEKLFF

J gene: TRBJ1-5
clone size: few
D gene: -
V gene: TRBV12-3/TRBV12-4
CDR3 DNA: TGTGCCAGCAGTTCGGGACTGCAAAATCAGCCCCAGCATTTT
CDR3 protein: CASSSGLQNQPQHF

J gene: TRBJ1-2
clone size: -
D gene: -
V gene: TRBV4-1
CDR3 DNA: TGCGCCAGCAGCCCCTACACCCCCGAGGGTGGCTACACCTTC
CDR3 protein: CASSPYTPEGGYTF

J gene: TRBJ2-3
clone size: once
D gene: TRBD2
V gene: TRBV18
CDR3 DNA: TGTGCCAGCTCACCCCTGGCTAGCGGGGAAACAGATACGCAGTATTTT
CDR3 protein: CASSPLASGETDTQYF

J gene: TRBJ1-1
clone size: few
D gene: -
V gene: TRBV7-2
CDR3 DNA: TGTGCCAGCAGCTTAGGCCTTTGGGGGGCAAACACTGAAGCTTTCTTT
CDR3 protein: CASSLGLWGANTEAFF

J gene: TRBJ1-2
clone size: many
D gene: -
V gene: TRBV28
CDR3 DNA: TGTGCCAGCAGCTCTACAGGACTTATCTACTATGGCTACACCTTC
CDR3 protein: CASSSTGLIYYGYTF

J gene: TRBJ1-4
clone size: few
D gene: -
V gene: TRBV19
CDR3 DNA: TGTGCCAGTCGCGGGGCCGGTCCGAACGAAAAACTGTTTTTT
CDR3 protein: CASRGAGPNEKLFF

J gene: TRBJ1-6
clone size: many
D gene: TRBD1
V gene: TRBV12-3/TRBV12-4
CDR3 DNA: TGTGCCAGCAGTTTAGTACAGGGGTATTCACCCCTCCACTTT
CDR3 protein: CASSLVQGYSPLHF

J gene: TRBJ2-5
clone size: -
D gene: TRBD2
V gene: TRBV4-1
CDR3 DNA: TGCGCCAGCAGCCAACCTCCGGGACTAGCCGTGAGAGAGACCCAGTACTTC
CDR3 protein: CASSQPPGLAVRETQYF

J gene: TRBJ1-1
clone size: few
D gene: -
V gene: TRBV10-3
CDR3 DNA: TGTGCCATCAGTGCTTCGGCCCCTGGGGGCACTGAAGCTTTCTTT
CDR3 protein: CAISASAPGGTEAFF

J gene: TRBJ2-1
clone size: once
D gene: -
V gene: TRBV6-6
CDR3 DNA: TGTGCCAGCGGGATCCCCCCGGACAATGAGCAGTTCTTC
CDR3 protein: CASGIPPDNEQFF

J gene: TRBJ1-5
clone size: many
D gene: -
V gene: TRBV28
CDR3 DNA: TGTGCCAGCAGGTCCCTCAGTACAGGTCAACCCCAGCATTTT
CDR3 protein: CASRSLSTGQPQHF

J gene: TRBJ2-1
clone size: -
D gene: -
V gene: TRBV12-3/TRBV12-4
CDR3 DNA: TGTGCCAGCAGTCCCGCGGCCGCCGGGACCCGCTCCTACAATGAGCAGTTCTTC
CDR3 protein: CASSPAAAGTRSYNEQFF

J gene: TRBJ1-5
clone size: once
D gene: -
V gene: TRBV20-1
CDR3 DNA: TGCAGTGCTAGTTGGCAGGGGAGCAATCAGCCCCAGCATTTT
CDR3 protein: CSASWQGSNQPQHF

J gene: TRBJ2-5
clone size: -
D gene: TRBD1
V gene: TRBV6-5
CDR3 DNA: TGTGCCAGCAGTTACTCGATGGGACAGGGGGAGACCCAGTACTTC
CDR3 protein: CASSYSMGQGETQYF

J gene: TRBJ1-6
clone size: -
D gene: -
V gene: TRBV4-1
CDR3 DNA: TGCGCCAGCAGCCAAGGACAGAACGATAATTCACCCCTCCACTTT
CDR3 protein: CASSQGQNDNSPLHF

J gene: TRBJ1-6
clone size: -
D gene: -
V gene: TRBV6-6
CDR3 DNA: TGTGCCAGCAGCTACACGGCCTATAATTCACCCCTCCACTTT
CDR3 protein: CASSYTAYNSPLHF

J gene: TRBJ2-7
clone size: -
D gene: TRBD1
V gene: TRBV5-6
CDR3 DNA: TGTGCCAGCAGCTCCGGGACAGTCGGCGAGCAGTACTTC
CDR3 protein: CASSSGTVGEQYF

J gene: TRBJ2-3
clone size: -
D gene: -
V gene: TRBV7-6
CDR3 DNA: TGTGCCAGCAGGGATGCTAGCACAGATACGCAGTATTTT
CDR3 protein: CASRDASTDTQYF

J gene: TRBJ1-6
clone size: -
D gene: -
V gene: TRBV15
CDR3 DNA: TGTGCCTCCACGGAGGGGTTCGCCTATAATTCACCCCTCCACTTT
CDR3 protein: CASTEGFAYNSPLHF

J gene: TRBJ1-5
clone size: many
D gene: -
V gene: TRBV6-6
CDR3 DNA: TGTGCCAGCAGTCCGTACATACAAGGCCAAGATAGCAATCAGCCCCAGCATTTT
CDR3 protein: CASSPYIQGQDSNQPQHF

J gene: TRBJ2-1
clone size: few
D gene: -
V gene: TRBV6-2/TRBV6-3
CDR3 DNA: TGTGCCAGCAGTTCAACGGGGGGCCTTAGGAATGAGCAGTTCTTC
CDR3 protein: CASSSTGGLRNEQFF

J gene: TRBJ1-1
clone size: -
D gene: -
V gene: TRBV5-4
CDR3 DNA: TGTGCCAGCAGCCCTGGGGGTCCTGAAGCTTTCTTT
CDR3 protein: CASSPGGPEAFF

J gene: TRBJ2-5
clone size: many
D gene: -
V gene: TRBV5-1
CDR3 DNA: TGTGCCAGCAGCTTAGATGAGACCCAGTACTTC
CDR3 protein: CASSLDETQYF

J gene: TRBJ2-5
clone size: many
D gene: TRBD2
V gene: TRBV7-8
CDR3 DNA: TGTGCCAGCAGCCCGCTCGGAACAGCGGGGGAACAAGAGACCCAGTACTTC
CDR3 protein: CASSPLGTAGEQETQYF

J gene: TRBJ2-1
clone size: many
D gene: TRBD1
V gene: TRBV12-3/TRBV12-4
CDR3 DNA: TGTGCCAGCAGTATCCGGACAGGGGTTGACGATGAGCAGTTCTTC
CDR3 protein: CASSIRTGVDDEQFF

J gene: TRBJ1-5
clone size: many
D gene: TRBD1
V gene: TRBV7-6
CDR3 DNA: TGTGCCAGCAGCTTAGGGACAGGGGATCAGCCCCAGCATTTT
CDR3 protein: CASSLGTGDQPQHF

J gene: TRBJ2-7
clone size: many
D gene: -
V gene: TRBV12-3/TRBV12-4
CDR3 DNA: TGTGCCAGCAGTCCGGGCAGTCCCTACGAGCAGTACTTC
CDR3 protein: CASSPGSPYEQYF

J gene: TRBJ1-2
clone size: -
D gene: TRBD1
V gene: TRBV5-1
CDR3 DNA: TGCGCCAGCAGCTCAGTCGGCTGGGACAGGGTGGTGTCCCCAGCCTACACCTTC
CDR3 protein: CASSSVGWDRVVSPAYTF